This T cell receptor (beta chain) is from a study of blood T cell repertoires in COVID-19. As originally analysed: By means of reference gene primer amplification, nucleated cell counts were estimated. Method: immunoSEQ multiplex PCR; TCRdb's copy keeps in-frame clones and lacks some. The V and J calls and clone size come from that table; D and trimming were worked out from the DNA. The table shows about 140,000 clones, with around 89% occurring only once. The CDR3 sequence is 17 residues long. V was shortened by 1 base and J by 11 bases, with 23 bases between the two germline ends. Germline CDR1 and CDR2: LGHDT and YNNKEL (reference sequence).

This chain connects TRBV3-1 (or the pseudogene TRBV3-2) to TRBJ1-4; no firm D call. The sequence derives from a woman at least 80 years old with acute or convalescent COVID-19. Sequenced: peripheral blood. For the CDR3, the DNA is TGTGCCAGCAGCCAAGCGTTTGGAGGGAGAGCGCCTCCGAAACTGTTTTTT. Its translation is CASSQAFGGRAPPKLFF.